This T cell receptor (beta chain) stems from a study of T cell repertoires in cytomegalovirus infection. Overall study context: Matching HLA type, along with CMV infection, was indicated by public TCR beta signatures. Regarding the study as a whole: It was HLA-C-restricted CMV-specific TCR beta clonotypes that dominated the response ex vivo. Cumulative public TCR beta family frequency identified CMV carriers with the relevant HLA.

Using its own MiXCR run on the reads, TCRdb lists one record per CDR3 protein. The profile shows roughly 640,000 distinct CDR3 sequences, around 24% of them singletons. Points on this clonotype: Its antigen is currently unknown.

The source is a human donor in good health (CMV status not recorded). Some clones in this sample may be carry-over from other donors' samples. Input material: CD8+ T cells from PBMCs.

The CDR3 loop reads CASSARPTGGAGGYTF. The CDR3 DNA is TGTGCCAGCAGCGCACGACCGACAGGGGGCGCGGGTGGCTACACCTTC. The chain recombines TRBV7-9 with TRBJ1-2; 10 bases align to TRBD1. The CDR3 loop spans 16 amino acids. Germline CDR1 SEHNR, CDR2 FQNEAQ (reference sequence). With 5 bases clipped from V and 7 bases from J, the junction kept 13 bases outside the gene matches.